The rows below give T cell receptor beta chains drawn from one sample of a study of blood T cell repertoires in COVID-19. Only in-frame clones appear in the TCRdb table, and some are missing; sequencing was by immunoSEQ multiplex PCR. The sample has a few hundred thousand clones, about 85% seen once. The sequenced sample consisted of peripheral blood. The receptor source for this set is a woman between 18 and 29 years old with acute or convalescent COVID-19. CDR3s include the opening cysteine and the closing phenylalanine or tryptophan. D genes are given only for firm matches. Where a row states a size, it is once, few, many or the class of an expanded clone; other rows omit it.

TGTGCCACCAGCAGTGCAACCCCATGGGCCCACGAGCAGTACTTC | CATSSATPWAHEQYF | . | TRBJ2-7 | TRBV15 | .
TGTGCCAGTAGTATAGGTGCAGGACAAACAACTAATGAAAAACTGTTTTTT | CASSIGAGQTTNEKLFF | . | TRBJ1-4 | TRBV19 | .
TGTGCCAGCAGTTGGAGGGACTACAATGAGCAGTTCTTC | CASSWRDYNEQFF | few | TRBJ2-1 | TRBV28 | .
TGTGCCAGCAGTTACTCGCCCTCTACGAACTATGGCTACACCTTC | CASSYSPSTNYGYTF | few | TRBJ1-2 | TRBV6-5 | .
TGTGCCAGCAGCCGAGAGGGGGCGCTTTCCGGGGAGCTGTTTTTT | CASSREGALSGELFF | few | TRBJ2-2 | TRBV3-1/TRBV3-2 | TRBD1
TGTGCCAGCAGTGTGTCGAAACGGGAGACCCAGTACTTC | CASSVSKRETQYF | . | TRBJ2-5 | TRBV2 | .
TGTGCCACCAGCAGTCCCGGACAGGGGCAAGGAAACACCATATATTTT | CATSSPGQGQGNTIYF | few | TRBJ1-3 | TRBV15 | TRBD1
TGTGCCATCAGTGAGTCGAACTCCGAAGCGTTTTTT | CAISESNSEAFF | . | TRBJ1-4 | TRBV10-3 | .
TGTGCCAGCAGACAGGGGATCACTGAAGCTTTCTTT | CASRQGITEAFF | many | TRBJ1-1 | TRBV19 | TRBD1
TGTGCCACCAGTGATTCCCTGGACAAGGGGCTCGGCTACACCTTC | CATSDSLDKGLGYTF | . | TRBJ1-2 | TRBV24-1 | .
TGTGCCAGCAGCCCCGGGACAGGACCGAATGAGCAGTTCTTC | CASSPGTGPNEQFF | few | TRBJ2-1 | TRBV5-8 | TRBD1
TGCGCCAGCAGCTTGGGGACAGGGGGAAACACCATATATTTT | CASSLGTGGNTIYF | few | TRBJ1-3 | TRBV5-1 | TRBD1
TGTGCCAGCAGCCAAGGAGGGACAGGGTTTTCCGGGGAGCTGTTTTTT | CASSQGGTGFSGELFF | . | TRBJ2-2 | TRBV3-1/TRBV3-2 | TRBD1
TGTGCCAGCAGTGAATTCCTCCCTAATGAAAAACTGTTTTTT | CASSEFLPNEKLFF | . | TRBJ1-4 | TRBV2 | .
TGTGCCAGCAGCAAGGACAGACCCTCTGGAAACACCATATATTTT | CASSKDRPSGNTIYF | . | TRBJ1-3 | TRBV21-1 | .
TGCGCCAGCAGCTTTACAGGGGTACACTACGAGCAGTACTTC | CASSFTGVHYEQYF | . | TRBJ2-7 | TRBV5-1 | TRBD1
TGTGCCTGGAGTTCTGAGGACAATCAGCCCCAGCATTTT | CAWSSEDNQPQHF | . | TRBJ1-5 | TRBV30 | .
TGTGCCAGCTCGGCGGGCTTGCGGGATGGCTACACCTTC | CASSAGLRDGYTF | . | TRBJ1-2 | TRBV6-5 | .
TGTGCCAGCAAAGGAGCAAGGAACAATCAGCCCCAGCATTTT | CASKGARNNQPQHF | . | TRBJ1-5 | TRBV6-5 | .
TGTGCCTGGAGCAACATAGAAGGGGGCCTGGCTTTCTTT | CAWSNIEGGLAFF | . | TRBJ1-1 | TRBV30 | TRBD1
TGTGCCAGCAGCCATAACAGGTCCCCTGGAAACACCATATATTTT | CASSHNRSPGNTIYF | few | TRBJ1-3 | TRBV7-2 | .